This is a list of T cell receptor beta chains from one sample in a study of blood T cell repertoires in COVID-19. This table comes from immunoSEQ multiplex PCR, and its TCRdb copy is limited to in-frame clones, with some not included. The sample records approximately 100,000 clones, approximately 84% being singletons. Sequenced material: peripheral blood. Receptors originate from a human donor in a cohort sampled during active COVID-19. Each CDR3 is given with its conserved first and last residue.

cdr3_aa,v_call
CASRGAGANVLTF,TRBV7-3
CASSAYTDTQYF,TRBV5-4
CASRRTDNTGELFF,TRBV2
CASRPQGAGQPQHF,TRBV28
CATSDLWTWIGTSRINEQFF,TRBV24-1
CASRVSGGVTYEQYF,TRBV7-2
CASSLLGPGNTIYF,TRBV5-6
CASRTLRTAGNTIYF,TRBV5-8
CASSYWDISYEQYF,TRBV5-1
CASSPGTTYSYNEQFF,TRBV5-4
CASSVASRQMYNSPLHF,TRBV2
CAFVSGGYNEQFF,TRBV30
CASSRTVNTEAFF,TRBV12-3/TRBV12-4
CASSRLAESTDTQYF,TRBV5-5
CASSLGGGGNSYEQYF,TRBV5-4
CASSHNVWDSKSLETQYF,TRBV7-7
CASSQDLVTSGDSYNEQFF,TRBV4-1
CASSQGQGGDFRGNEKLFF,TRBV4-1
CASRTQGHGEKLFF,TRBV28
CASRRQVGDTEAFF,TRBV19
CASGNFYEQYF,TRBV27
CASSTLGGTKETQYF,TRBV5-1
CASRLEGQGAAGANVLTF,TRBV19
CASSLVVNTEAFF,TRBV5-1
CASSPMMTVSLYEQYF,TRBV18
CASSYLIGVYEQYF,TRBV6-2/TRBV6-3